This T cell receptor (beta chain) originates from a study of cytomegalovirus exposure and HLA in healthy donors. Use of 60 Vbeta and 13 Jbeta primers characterized the PCR. Assay: immunoSEQ multiplex PCR; the TCRdb copy retains only in-frame clones and omits some. The profile shows about 130,000 clones, 70% to 85% of them singletons. This CDR3 comprises 15 residues. Germline V lookup: CDR1 SGDLS, CDR2 YYNGEE. The germline V and J ends were trimmed by 0 bases and 6 bases, with 14 bases remaining between them. The source of this sequence is a boy younger than 10 in good health and CMV-seronegative. The sequencing input was PBMCs. The rearrangement links TRBV9 to TRBJ2-3, with D maybe TRBD1 (7 bases). CDR3 sequence: CASSVGGGRGDTQYF. CDR3 DNA: TGTGCCAGCAGCGTAGGAGGGGGCCGGGGGGATACGCAGTATTTT.